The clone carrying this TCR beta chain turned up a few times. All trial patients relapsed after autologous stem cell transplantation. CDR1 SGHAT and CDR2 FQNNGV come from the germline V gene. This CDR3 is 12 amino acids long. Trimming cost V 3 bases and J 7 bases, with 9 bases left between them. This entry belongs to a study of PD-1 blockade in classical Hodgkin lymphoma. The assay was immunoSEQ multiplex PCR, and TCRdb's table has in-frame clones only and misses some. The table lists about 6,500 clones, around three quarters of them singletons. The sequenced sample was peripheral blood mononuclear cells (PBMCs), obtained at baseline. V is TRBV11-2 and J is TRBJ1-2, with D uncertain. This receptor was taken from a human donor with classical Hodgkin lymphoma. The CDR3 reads CASSFVNGGYTF. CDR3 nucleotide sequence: TGTGCCAGCAGCTTTGTGAATGGTGGCTACACCTTC.